One and the same sample provided the 19 T cell receptor beta chains below, sequenced in a study of cytotoxic CD8 clonotypes in ibrutinib-treated CLL. Sequenced by immunoSEQ multiplex PCR; TCRdb stores in-frame clones only, minus some. Of some 200,000 clones in the sample, approximately 70% were seen once. The material was PBMCs, obtained after 12 months of ibrutinib treatment. The source of these receptors is a human donor with chronic lymphocytic leukemia.

This clone was recorded once. This rearrangement joins TRBV18 to TRBJ1-1, with unresolved D. The germline V and J ends were trimmed by 5 bases and 1 base, with 14 bases remaining between them. The CDR3 consists of 15 residues. Per germline, CDR1 KGHSH and CDR2 LQKENI. CDR3 DNA sequence: TGTGCCAGCTCAAACCGAACACCGAGGAACACTGAAGCTTTCTTT. The encoded protein is CASSNRTPRNTEAFF.

The V gene is TRBV30, the J gene TRBJ1-2; D is undetermined. The CDR3 is 12 residues long. The germline V and J ends were trimmed by 0 bases and 4 bases, with 6 bases remaining between them. Germline V lookup: CDR1 GTSNPN, CDR2 SVGIG (reference sequence). The CDR3 loop is CAWSVFAYGYTF. The DNA for the CDR3 is TGTGCCTGGAGTGTATTCGCCTATGGCTACACCTTC.

The chain has TRBV5-8 and TRBJ1-5; weak D call: TRBD1 (6 bases). Per germline, CDR1 SGHTS and CDR2 YDEGEE. The CDR3 sequence is 14 residues long. V lost 5 bases and J lost 0, with 9 bases in between. CDR3 protein: CASRQGHSNQPQHF. CDR3 DNA: TGTGCCAGCAGGCAGGGACATAGCAATCAGCCCCAGCATTTT.

The chain uses TRBV4-1 and TRBJ1-2; D is perhaps TRBD1 (5 bases). The CDR3 has 14 residues. V was pared by 5 bases and J by 3 bases, with 13 bases between. Per the germline V gene, CDR1 is MGHRA and CDR2 is YSYEKL. The CDR3 DNA sequence: TGCGCCAGCAGCGACGTCTGGGGGGACTATGGCTACACCTTC. Translating it yields CASSDVWGDYGYTF.

This clone appeared a few times. This sequence joins TRBV27 and TRBJ2-3; D possibly corresponds to TRBD1 (6 bases). The V end lost 1 base, the J end lost 6 bases, and 11 bases lay between the germline ends. This CDR3 has 14 amino acids. Germline V gene lookup returns CDR1 MNHEY and CDR2 SMNVEV (reference sequence). The CDR3 sequence: CASSLLQGWDTQYF. The CDR3 DNA follows: TGTGCCAGCAGTTTATTACAGGGATGGGATACGCAGTATTTT.

V gene TRBV15 combines with J gene TRBJ1-5, with unresolved D. The CDR3 runs 16 residues. Germline CDR1 and CDR2: LNHNV and YYDKDF (reference sequence). V dropped 1 base and J dropped 4 bases, with 14 bases sitting between them. Here the CDR3 DNA reads TGTGCCACCAGCAGAGTTACGCCCCCAGTTAATCAGCCCCAGCATTTT. Its protein is CATSRVTPPVNQPQHF.

The chain links TRBV7-2 to TRBJ1-5, with D possibly TRBD1 on 5 matching bases. The CDR3 consists of 14 residues. Looked up from germline, CDR1 is SGHTA and CDR2 is FQGNSA. V dropped 7 bases and J dropped 2 bases, with 12 bases sitting between them. Written as DNA, the CDR3 is TGTGCCAGCAATCCCCAAGGGGGCAATCAGCCCCAGCATTTT. It translates to CASNPQGGNQPQHF.

This chain uses TRBV30 with TRBJ2-2, with D perhaps matching TRBD1 (6 bases). CDR1 is GTSNPN, CDR2 SVGIG, per germline (reference sequence). Trimming removed 3 bases from V and 6 bases from J, with 11 bases in between. The CDR3 consists of 13 residues. DNA of the CDR3: TGTGCCTGGAGATTGGGGGCCGCCGGGGAGCTGTTTTTT. This sequence encodes CAWRLGAAGELFF.

Only a few counts were recorded for this clone. This chain joins TRBV18 and TRBJ1-2; D call uncertain. V shed 6 bases and J shed 8 bases, with 22 bases lying between them. This CDR3 is built from 15 residues. Looked up from germline, CDR1 is KGHSH and CDR2 is LQKENI. The chain's CDR3 is CASSSTHSVGRGYTF. The CDR3 region has the DNA TGTGCCAGCTCGTCGACCCACTCGGTGGGTCGAGGCTACACCTTC.

A single count supports this clone. V is TRBV12-5 and J is TRBJ1-2, with 7 bases aligning to TRBD1. With 1 base clipped from V and 2 bases from J, the junction kept 4 bases outside the gene matches. The CDR3 has 15 amino acids. Germline-derived CDR1 and CDR2 are LGHNT and FRNRAP. CDR3 DNA sequence: TGTGCTAGTGGTTTGGAGGGGGCCGAGAACTATGGCTACACCTTC. Translating it yields CASGLEGAENYGYTF. Based on the CDR3 plus reference TRBV12-5 and TRBJ1-2, the full variable domain is DARVTQTPRHKVTEMGQEVTMRCQPILGHNTVFWYRQTMMQGLELLAYFRNRAPLDDSGMPKDRFSAEMPDATLATLKIQPSEPRDSAVYFCASGLEGAENYGYTFGSGTRLTVV.

This clone was counted a few times. The junction and the germline gene differ at one end; a read error may be behind it. The chain combines TRBV7-7 with TRBJ2-5; possibly TRBD1 or TRBD2 for D (5 bases each). The CDR3 contains 14 residues. CDR1 SSHAT and CDR2 FNYEAQ come from the germline V gene (reference sequence). The CDR3, as DNA: TGTGCTAGCAGCAGATCCGGGACGGACGAGACCCAGTACTTC. This translates into CASSRSGTDETQYF.

The chain combines TRBV29-1 with TRBJ2-7, with no clear D. The CDR3 is made up of 12 amino acids. Between the trimmed V and J ends, which lost 4 bases and 0 bases, there was a span of 7 bases. Germline loops: CDR1 SQVTM, CDR2 ANQGSEA. The chain's CDR3 is CSVAWSSYEQYF. The CDR3 DNA reads as TGCAGCGTTGCGTGGAGCTCCTACGAGCAGTACTTC.

To note about this clone: This sample includes further DNA sequences coding for the same CDR3. This chain links TRBV6-5 with TRBJ2-7, with D hard to call. V was clipped by 0 bases and J by 0 bases, with 3 bases between them. The CDR3 has 13 residues. Germline V lookup: CDR1 MNHEY, CDR2 SVGAGI. CDR3 loop: CASSYSLSYEQYF. CDR3 in DNA: TGTGCCAGCAGTTACTCTCTCTCCTACGAGCAGTACTTC.

This clone was seen more than once but under ten times. The chain uses TRBV14 and TRBJ2-7, with 8 bases aligning to TRBD2. V lost 4 bases to trimming and J lost 6 bases; unmatched junction nucleotides: 8. The CDR3 has 14 amino acids. The V gene's germline CDR1 is SGHDN and CDR2 FVKESK. This chain's CDR3 is CASSLGGERREQYF. The CDR3 DNA reads as TGTGCCAGCAGCCTCGGGGGGGAAAGGCGCGAGCAGTACTTC.

The genes are TRBV6-1 and TRBJ2-5; TRBD2 matches at 8 bases. CDR3 length: 14 residues. Trimming took 5 bases from V and 1 from J; bases not matched to a gene: 3. The germline V gene encodes CDR1 MNHNS and CDR2 SASEGT. CDR3 sequence: CASSKLAVQETQYF. The CDR3 DNA sequence: TGTGCCAGCAGTAAACTAGCGGTCCAAGAGACCCAGTACTTC.

V gene TRBV7-2 combines with J gene TRBJ2-1; 7 bases line up with TRBD2. CDR1 is SGHTA, CDR2 FQGNSA, per germline. The CDR3 contains 15 residues. Losses at the gene ends were 5 bases for V and 8 bases for J; bases not matched to a gene: 12. The CDR3 region has the DNA TGTGCCAGCAGCCCAGACTACGGGAGGCGAGATGAGCAGTTCTTC. It is translated as CASSPDYGRRDEQFF.

V and J are TRBV21-1 and TRBJ2-2; the D segment call TRBD1 is taken from the table without a DNA check. TRBV21-1 is a listed pseudogene. The length of the CDR3 is 15 residues. In DNA form, the CDR3 reads TGTGCCAGCAGCAAAGGAAAAGGGGGCACCGGGGAGCTGTTTTTT. Amino acid sequence: CASSKGKGGTGELFF.

The rearrangement joins TRBV18 to TRBJ1-5; D call uncertain. Trimming stripped 4 bases from V and 7 bases from J, with 17 bases between. This CDR3 is built from 15 residues. Germline assignment: CDR1 KGHSH and CDR2 LQKENI. CDR3 loop: CASSLIGEGGQPQHF. The CDR3 nucleotides read TGTGCCAGCTCACTAATCGGAGAGGGTGGGCAGCCCCAGCATTTT.

The chain carries TRBV19 and TRBJ1-5; D remains ambiguous. The V and J ends lost 6 bases and 5 bases respectively, with 14 bases between them. This CDR3 is 14 amino acids long. In germline, CDR1 is LNHDA, CDR2 SQIVND (reference sequence). The CDR3 sequence is CASSPRDSHQPQHF. DNA of the CDR3: TGTGCCAGTAGCCCGCGGGATTCCCATCAGCCCCAGCATTTT.